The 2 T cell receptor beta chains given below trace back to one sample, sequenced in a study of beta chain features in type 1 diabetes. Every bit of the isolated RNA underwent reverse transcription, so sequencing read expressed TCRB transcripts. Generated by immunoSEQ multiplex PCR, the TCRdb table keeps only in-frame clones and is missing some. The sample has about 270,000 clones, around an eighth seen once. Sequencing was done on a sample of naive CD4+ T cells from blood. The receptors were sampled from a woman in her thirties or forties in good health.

Written as DNA, the CDR3 is TGTGCCAGCAGCTTAGCGATTCAGACAGGGCGGAACACCTTC. It codes for CASSLAIQTGRNTF. The chain is built from TRBV7-2 and TRBJ1-2, with 7 bases matching TRBD1. V lost 0 bases to trimming and J lost 12 bases; unmatched junction nucleotides: 10. The CDR3 extends over 14 amino acids. The germline V gene encodes CDR1 SGHTA and CDR2 FQGNSA.

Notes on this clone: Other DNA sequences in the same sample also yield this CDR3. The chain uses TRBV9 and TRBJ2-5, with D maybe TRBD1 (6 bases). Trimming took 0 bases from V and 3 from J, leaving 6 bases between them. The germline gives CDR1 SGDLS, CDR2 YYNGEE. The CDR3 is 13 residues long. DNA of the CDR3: TGTGCCAGCAGCGTAGGGACAGAAGAGACCCAGTACTTC. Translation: CASSVGTEETQYF.